This T cell receptor beta chain originates from a study of T cells in Graves' hyperthyroidism and ophthalmopathy. Germline V CDR1 and CDR2: MNHNS, SASEGT. The CDR3 sequence is 15 residues long. Trimming left V 5 bases short and J 7 bases short, with 20 bases between. Study outcomes and limitations: Model predictions of ophthalmopathy came a median about six months before onset.

Each patient was aged 18 to 65 and had newly diagnosed hyperthyroidism of under 2 months' duration. What was amplified from RNA transcripts were TCR beta CDR3 regions. The HTBI primer set was used in a first-round RT-PCR of the TCR CDR3. TCRdb itself ran the multiplex PCR reads through MiXCR, one entry per CDR3 protein. The sample yields around 720,000 distinct CDR3 sequences, under 45% seen once. A remark on this clonotype: Its antigen is unidentified.

The chain recombines TRBV6-1 with TRBJ1-2, with a tentative D call TRBD1 (5 bases). The source is a woman in her 40s with Graves' hyperthyroidism. The sample consisted of blood. In DNA, the CDR3 is TGTGCCAGCAGTCCATATAAGACAGCGAGGGGTGGCTACACCTTC. Its protein product is CASSPYKTARGGYTF.